This TCR beta chain appears in the sequencing data of a study of CD8 T cells in Susac syndrome. Study results and limitations: An acknowledgment was made by the study that its TCR sequencing and HLA analysis involved relatively few individuals.

With random hexamers, roughly 0.45 to 1 ug RNA was reverse transcribed. The CDR3 of TCR beta was amplified by immunoSEQ multiplex PCR across 54 Vbeta and 13 Jbeta. One entry per CDR3 protein, called by TCRdb with MiXCR from the immunoSEQ multiplex PCR reads. This sample has about 210,000 distinct CDR3 sequences, with approximately 95% found just once. Trimming cost V 7 bases and J 5 bases, with 12 bases left between them. Germline assignment: CDR1 SGHRS and CDR2 YFSETQ. The CDR3 sequence is 13 residues long. Peripheral blood CD8+ and CD4+ T cells were profiled by TCR beta sequencing. The multiple sclerosis controls consisted of treatment-naive patients with relapsing-remitting disease, either stable or active. Of note for this clonotype: Its antigen is unidentified.

The sequencing input was CD4+ T cells from PBMCs. The sequence was obtained from a human donor with multiple sclerosis. The chain recombines TRBV5-1 with TRBJ2-2; the D gene is possibly TRBD2 (6 bases). The CDR3 region is CASGSGSTGELFF. CDR3 coding DNA: TGCGCCAGCGGAAGCGGGTCGACCGGGGAGCTGTTTTTT.